This paragraph reports one T cell receptor beta chain. The method was immunoSEQ multiplex PCR; TCRdb's version includes in-frame clones alone and lacks a portion of them. This sample has about 53,000 clones, with 90% found just once. This record comes from a study of T cell changes during pregnancy in multiple sclerosis. The length of the CDR3 is 15 residues. Germline-derived CDR1 and CDR2 are ENHRY and SYGVKD. V was pared by 6 bases and J by 8 bases, with 15 bases of the junction left unmatched. The chain recombines TRBV10-3 with TRBJ1-2; 7 bases match TRBD1. This specimen was peripheral blood, taken after pregnancy. This receptor was taken from a female donor in good health, enrolled as a control in a pregnancy study. CDR3 residues: CAIRASRGIGPGYTF. In nucleotides, the CDR3 is TGTGCCATCAGGGCGTCCAGGGGGATTGGACCGGGCTACACCTTC.